This TCR beta chain was found in a study of cytomegalovirus exposure and HLA in healthy donors (dated by TCRdb to about 2017). Regarding the research as a whole: An earlier analysis of 587 of the donors reported roughly 300 Gb of sequence data and approximately 120 million unique TCR beta sequences obtained from about 200 million T cells. A later analysis re-analyzed previously published TCR beta repertoires from roughly 630 donors and added high-resolution HLA genotyping to study TCR occurrence patterns. A later genetic analysis used genome-wide SNP genotypes for about 65% of the roughly 670 donors, treating that subset as a discovery cohort. Roughly five DR-DQ haplotypes were handled as single units for association and clustering because linkage in the cohort was strong. Among 300 to 500 genotyped donors of the cohort, an average of around 220,000 unique TCR beta nucleotide sequences was sequenced per donor, of which roughly 17% were non-productive. Rather than using new phenotypic data, the later analysis identified candidate immune exposures from TCR beta sequences and from how often those sequences occurred across donors. To decide whether each TCR beta V gene segment behaved as functional or pseudogenic, an earlier analysis of 587 of the donors relied on high-throughput TCR beta sequencing. Every repertoire in the discovery cohort had been generated on one and the same sequencing platform. Donor age, sex, ethnicity and CMV serostatus were compiled together with the repertoire data. The study used immunosequencing to profile the T cell repertoires of under 700 subjects and linked those repertoires to cytomegalovirus serostatus. Of the 398 genotyped donors, 75% to 85% were placed in the genetic ancestry cluster associated with self-reported Caucasian donors. HLA typing included class I and class II loci at four-digit resolution. To predict cytomegalovirus infection status, the study brought together high-throughput TCR immunosequencing, statistical association of individual TCRs with disease status, and machine learning. An early release covering around 630 HLA-typed donors comprised approximately 300 gigabases of sequencing data and 85 million to 100 million unique TCR sequences. The number of donors typed differed by locus, with 629-630 for A, B, C, DRB1 and DQB1, more than 500 for DQA1, 600 to 610 for DPA1, and some 440 for DPB1. Besides the first cohort of 500 to 700 subjects, a separate validation cohort made up of roughly 120 different subjects was used. The aim of the study was to test whether cataloging public T cell receptors could identify signatures of past pathogen exposure.

Per the germline V gene, SQVTM is the CDR1 and ANQGSEA is the CDR2. The junction shows trimming of 6 bases on V and 2 bases on J, plus 21 bases between the germline ends. Reading from cysteine to phenylalanine, the CDR3 counts 16 amino acids. Only the CDR3 portion is preserved as DNA: 48 bases, with reading frame beginning at the first base. What the study reported, not specific to this receptor: A group of highly shared sequence variants was considered likely to be a technical artifact of the sequencing pipeline. While some public TCRs were present in many individuals, most TCR sequences turned up only very rarely across donors. The authors suggested that the approach could potentially be generalized to other disease states and immunological phenotypes. Some IMGT-functional V segments, including TRBV6-2 and TRBV6-3, could not be told apart with the 87-base-pair reads, so those segments were excluded. When HLA alleles, especially DR and DQ, strongly co-occurred, TCR associations were difficult to assign to individual alleles. In a later analysis, HLA-associated TCR beta chains were found to be more clonally expanded and to have lower generation probabilities than equally common non-associated chains. For the cohort, immune exposure information was limited to CMV serostatus. A further reported finding was that TCR beta sequences accurately predicted the HLA-A and HLA-B alleles for most subjects in the first cohort. The presence/absence analyses assumed that sequencing depth was roughly uniform across donors, and that assumption may not be true. A later analysis reported that several top co-occurrence clusters appeared linked to parvovirus B19, influenza, CMV and Epstein-Barr virus. HLA typing was unavailable for some donors at each locus, so association tests used only the typed subset. In a later analysis, TCR association rates were found to vary across HLA loci, with the most associated TCRs seen for DRB1 alleles and the fewest for HLA-C alleles. Three of the identified cytomegalovirus-associated TCR beta chains were confirmed in vitro to be specific for cytomegalovirus antigens. Correlated functional status among segregating V segments might be attributable to linkage disequilibrium, but an unknown experimental factor could not be ruled out. The cohort was sequenced for TCR beta chains only, and without alpha or paired-chain data the features that could be detected were limited. A later analysis found that most CMV-associated TCR beta chains appeared HLA-restricted, with HLA associations seemingly driven largely by CMV exposure. In a later genetic analysis, a missense DCLRE1C variant was associated with V-gene and J-gene trimming of TCR beta chains, and the association was replicated in an independent cohort. Over 15 rarely observed V segments, including chromosome 9 orphons, were excluded from the earlier analysis of some 590 of the donors because counts were too low. The classifier was reported to diagnose cytomegalovirus status with high specificity and sensitivity in both the original cohort and the validation cohort. The study listed around 160 TCR beta chains as associated with cytomegalovirus. A later genetic analysis reported fewer N-insertions in productive TCRs among donors in an Asian-associated ancestry cluster than the roughly 700-donor mean. In an earlier analysis of some 540 of the donors, most TCR beta V segments appeared in productive rearrangements about 90% or about 30% of the time, broadly matching IMGT annotations. At a false discovery rate of 0.05, a later analysis linked fewer than 20,000 TCR beta sequences to specific HLA alleles.

The cohort consisted of some 730 healthy bone marrow donors. All cohort members were sampled while nominally healthy, although unrecorded immune exposures were likely present. The donor tested CMV seronegative and was one of the 352 seronegative cohort members. A peripheral blood sample was provided by each donor, and peripheral blood mononuclear cells were used for TCR beta sequencing. Genomic DNA was extracted from the blood cell samples with the Qiagen DNeasy Blood Extraction Kit. With regard to this clone: It has no known antigen specificity. Per-base qualities were not stored, and no clone one base away is much larger.

Library generation was performed with the immunoSEQ multiplex PCR assay. The multiplex PCR relied on a mix of 60 forward primers for TCR Vbeta segments and 13 reverse primers for TCR Jbeta segments. The CDR3 region of rearranged TCR beta genes was amplified from genomic DNA by a multiplex PCR assay. The Illumina HiSeq System was used to sequence the amplified TCR beta libraries as 87-base-pair reads. As for how the authors treated the data: A later analysis counted tens of millions of unique TCR beta chains across the 670 or so repertoires, and roughly 11 million of these chains were shared by at least two donors. Raw reads were error-corrected and collapsed into unique sequences with a nearest-neighbor algorithm that merged closely related sequences to remove PCR and sequencing errors. V, D and J gene segments were assigned by aligning CDR3 sequences to IMGT reference sequences. Each retained sequence needed at least a six-nucleotide match to both a V gene segment and a J gene segment. A rearrangement was called productive if the CDR3 had no stop codons and remained in frame with V and J, and every other rearrangement was called non-productive. Following IMGT convention, CDR3 was defined as the stretch from the second conserved V-encoded cysteine up to the conserved J-encoded phenylalanine. The earlier analysis of some 550 of the donors excluded any sequence lacking an unambiguous match to a single V gene segment. An earlier analysis of fewer than 650 of the donors classified V segments as functional when productive rearrangements were above 56.7% and as segregating when the standard deviation between donors was above 5%. A statistical classification framework was built to diagnose cytomegalovirus status from the catalog of TCR beta chain sequences. In a later analysis, TCR nucleotide sequences were compared against IMGT/GENE-DB human TR gene sequences so that V and J genes could be assigned. The TCRdist pipeline was used in a later analysis to assign CDR3 sequences and most-parsimonious VDJ recombination scenarios. In a later analysis, each TCR beta chain was defined by its CDR3 amino acid sequence together with its V-gene family, and reads without a unique V-gene family were excluded. To address suspected cross-contamination and a sequencing artifact, a later analysis removed a few hundred highly shared, low-generation-probability nucleotide sequences. For each public chain, a later analysis derived a clonal expansion index from normalized ranks of inferred template counts within each repertoire. In a later analysis, generation probabilities were computed using a VDJ recombination model fitted to out-of-frame rearrangements, and the results were checked against IGoR. In a later analysis, hypergeometric tests were used to score TCR-TCR, TCR-HLA and TCR-CMV co-occurrence, with a repertoire-size bias correction applied to TCR pairs. To estimate false discovery rates, a later analysis permuted the HLA or CMV assignments 20 times. In a later analysis, co-occurring TCRs were grouped with DBSCAN, and TCRdist sequence similarity was added when clustering was performed within HLA-allele-positive subsets. Co-occurrence clustering excluded repertoires with fewer than 30,000 or more than 120,000 public chains, plus five with anomalous nucleotide sharing. Here the immuneACCESS table is served through TCRdb, limited to in-frame sequences with V and J called. Missing clones are a known gap in these copies; in checked studies unresolved V genes cover under half, and the rest lacks a known reason. The V and J calls and clone size come from that table; D and trimming were worked out from the DNA. This sample holds 120,000 or so clones; 75% to 85% were observed only once. Roughly 2% of the sample is in the top ten clones.

The sequence was collected from a man between 18 and 29 years old in good health and CMV-seronegative. Rearrangement joined TRBV29-1 to TRBJ2-3, and the D gene may be TRBD2, 5 bases matching. Sequenced sample: PBMCs. The DNA sequence follows: TGCAGCGTCGAACGAACACTACTAGGCGACACAGATACGCAGTATTTT. Its translation reads: CSVERTLLGDTDTQYF.